This T cell receptor beta chain was documented in a study of T cell responses to AZD1222 COVID-19 vaccine. Study findings and constraints: Baseline seropositivity characterized only six AZD1222 recipients. Epitopes outside B.1.351 and B.1.1.7 mutated regions reportedly drew nearly half of spike TCRs. Increases in Spike-specific TCR breadth and depth were seen after two AZD1222 doses. Scientists sampled the repertoires only once the peak T cell response had passed.

Method: immunoSEQ multiplex PCR; TCRdb's copy keeps in-frame clones and lacks some. The sample yields around 140,000 clones, 85% to 95% seen once. About this clone: The antigen remains unidentified.

The germline V gene encodes CDR1 KGHSH and CDR2 LQKENI. This CDR3 is built from 14 residues. V shed 4 bases and J 3 bases; nucleotides not matched to a gene: 4. The source material was peripheral blood, sampled after recovery from COVID-19. The sequence came from an adult who had recovered from COVID-19. The chain combines TRBV18 with TRBJ1-1, with 8 bases fitting TRBD1. The CDR3 spells CASSHDRGDTEAFF. CDR3 DNA: TGTGCCAGCTCACATGACAGGGGAGACACTGAAGCTTTCTTT.